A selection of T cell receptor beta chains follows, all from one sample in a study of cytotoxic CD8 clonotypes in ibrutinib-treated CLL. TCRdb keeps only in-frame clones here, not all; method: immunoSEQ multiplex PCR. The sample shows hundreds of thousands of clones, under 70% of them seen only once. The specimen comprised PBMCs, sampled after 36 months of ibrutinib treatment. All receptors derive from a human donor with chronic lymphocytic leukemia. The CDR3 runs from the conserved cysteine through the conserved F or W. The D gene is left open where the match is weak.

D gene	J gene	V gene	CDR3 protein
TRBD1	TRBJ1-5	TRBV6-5	CASTADRESNQPQHF
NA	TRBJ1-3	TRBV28	CASSLPQGWGNTIYF
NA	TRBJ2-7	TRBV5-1	CASRLRFATNSSYEQYF
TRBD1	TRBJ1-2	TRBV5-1	CASSGSGTGDKGYTF
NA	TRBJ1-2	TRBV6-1	CATQPGPLVYGYTF
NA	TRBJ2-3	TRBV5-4	CASSSSLGREGQDTQYF
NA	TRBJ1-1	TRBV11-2	CASSLVPGMEAFF
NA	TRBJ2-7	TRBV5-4	CASSLEVGFEQYF
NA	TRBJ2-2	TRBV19	CASSTEGKRAPNTGELFF
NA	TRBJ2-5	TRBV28	CASSFPTGAGETQYF